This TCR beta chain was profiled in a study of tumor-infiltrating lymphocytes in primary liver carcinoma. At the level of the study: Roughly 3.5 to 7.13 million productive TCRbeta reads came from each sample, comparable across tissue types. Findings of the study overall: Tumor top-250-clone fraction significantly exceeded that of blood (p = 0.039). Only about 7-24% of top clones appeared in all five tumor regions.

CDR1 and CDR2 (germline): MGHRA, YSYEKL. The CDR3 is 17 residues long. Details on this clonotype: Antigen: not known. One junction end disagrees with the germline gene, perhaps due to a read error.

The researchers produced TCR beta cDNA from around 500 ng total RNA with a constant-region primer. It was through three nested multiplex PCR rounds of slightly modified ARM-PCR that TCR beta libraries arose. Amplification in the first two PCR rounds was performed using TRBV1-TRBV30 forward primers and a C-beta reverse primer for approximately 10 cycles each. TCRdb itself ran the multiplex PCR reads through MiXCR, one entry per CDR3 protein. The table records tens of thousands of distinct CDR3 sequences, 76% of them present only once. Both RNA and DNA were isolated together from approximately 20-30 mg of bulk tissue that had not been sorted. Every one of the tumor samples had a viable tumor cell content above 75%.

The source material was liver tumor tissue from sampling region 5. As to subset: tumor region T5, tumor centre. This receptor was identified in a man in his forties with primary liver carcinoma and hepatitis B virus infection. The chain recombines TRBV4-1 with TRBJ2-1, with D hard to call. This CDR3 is CAISQVDMGFPNNEQFF. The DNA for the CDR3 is TGCGCCATCAGCCAAGTAGACATGGGGTTTCCGAACAATGAGCAGTTCTTC.